Below, one T cell receptor (beta chain) is given with its context. This sample is part of a study of blood T cell repertoires in COVID-19. Study in general: Material from acute and convalescent COVID-19 was sourced from the United States, Italy and Spain. Sources were T cells, B-cell-depleted T cells, or PBMCs; the material itself was cDNA or gDNA.

V lost 0 bases and J lost 6; bases outside the gene matches: 4. Germline loops: CDR1 MNHEY, CDR2 SMNVEV (reference sequence). The length of the CDR3 is 15 residues. How the authors handled the data: By means of reference gene primer amplification, nucleated cell counts were estimated. The table came from immunoSEQ multiplex PCR; TCRdb's copy has only in-frame clones and leaves some out. V and J calls and clone size follow that table, whereas D and trimming were derived from the DNA. This sample has under 100,000 clones; 89% occur once, and the top ten carry 3% to 4%. This clonotype was sampled from a woman between 70 and 85 years old with acute or convalescent COVID-19. The rearrangement uses TRBV27 and TRBJ2-7, with 11 bases that match TRBD1. Sequenced sample: peripheral blood. The DNA of the CDR3 is TGTGCCAGCAGTTTATCGGACAGGGGGCTCTTCGAGCAGTACGTC. Its translation: CASSLSDRGLFEQYV.